These 7 T cell receptor beta chains share one sample of origin, sequenced in a study of T cell repertoires in cytomegalovirus infection. A single record per CDR3 protein comes from TCRdb applying MiXCR to the reads. Altogether roughly 730,000 distinct CDR3 sequences are present, around a third being singletons, with the ten largest covering roughly 20%. Their recognized antigens are unknown. The input for sequencing was cultured PBMCs, taken from culture after CMV antigen stimulation. The receptors were sampled from a human donor in good health (CMV status not recorded). Some clones in this sample may be carry-over from other donors' samples.

Only a few counts were recorded for this clonotype. V usage is TRBV10-3 and J usage is TRBJ2-5, with D possibly called TRBD1 or TRBD2 (6 bases each). V lost 2 bases and J lost 5, with 9 bases in between. CDR3 length: 13 residues. Germline loops: CDR1 ENHRY, CDR2 SYGVKD. The CDR3 protein is CAISEGGGETQYF. The CDR3 DNA follows: TGTGCCATCAGTGAGGGAGGGGGGGAGACCCAGTACTTC.

The chain uses TRBV20-1 and TRBJ2-1, with D perhaps TRBD2 (5 bases). The CDR3 has 15 amino acids. Between the trimmed V and J ends, which lost 4 bases and 0 bases, there was a span of 13 bases. The germline gives CDR1 DFQATT, CDR2 SNEGSKA (reference sequence). Here the CDR3 DNA reads TGCAGTGCTAAAACCGGACGGGACTCCTACAATGAGCAGTTCTTC. Its protein is CSAKTGRDSYNEQFF.

V and J are TRBV7-9 and TRBJ2-7; 7 bases line up with TRBD2. The CDR3 sequence is 15 residues long. Germline V gene sequence: CDR1 SEHNR, CDR2 FQNEAQ (reference sequence). Losses at the gene ends were 11 bases for V and 3 bases for J; bases not matched to a gene: 16. The chain's CDR3 is CAATPRDYPFYEQYF. The CDR3 nucleotides read TGTGCCGCCACCCCCAGGGACTACCCTTTCTACGAGCAGTACTTC.

The chain uses TRBV6-5 and TRBJ2-7, with 9 bases matching TRBD1. J lost 5 bases, V lost 2 bases, and 7 bases had no gene match. This CDR3 has 15 residues. Germline V CDR1 and CDR2: MNHEY, SVGAGI. The DNA for the CDR3 is TGTGCCAGCAGTTACGGGACAGGGCCTGGGGACGAGCAGTACTTC. Its translation: CASSYGTGPGDEQYF.

This clonotype was seen at least ten times. The chain uses TRBV7-2 and TRBJ1-2; TRBD1 is a possible D gene (5 bases). Germline loops: CDR1 SGHTA, CDR2 FQGNSA. V lost 2 bases and J 3 bases, leaving 13 bases between the germline ends. The CDR3 covers 15 residues. The CDR3 loop is CASSLRSGSDYGYTF. The CDR3 bases are TGTGCCAGCAGCTTACGGTCAGGGAGCGACTATGGCTACACCTTC.

DNA for the CDR3: TGCGCCAGCAGCTATGGGGGACTAGCGGGAGGTGGTGAGCAGTTCTTC. It translates to CASSYGGLAGGGEQFF. The chain has TRBV5-1 and TRBJ2-1; TRBD2 aligns across 15 bases. The junction had 7 bases not matched to a gene; V was cut back by 3 bases and J by 9 bases. Germline assignment: CDR1 SGHRS and CDR2 YFSETQ. The CDR3 has 16 residues.

The J gene is TRBJ2-2, the V gene TRBV20-1, with a tentative D call TRBD2 (5 bases). This CDR3 spans 15 amino acids. V was pared by 0 bases and J by 8 bases, with 16 bases between. CDR1 and CDR2 (germline): DFQATT, SNEGSKA (reference sequence). The CDR3 sequence is CSARDLVAGDGELFF. The CDR3 nucleotides are TGCAGTGCTAGAGATCTGGTGGCGGGCGATGGGGAGCTGTTTTTT.